These 14 T cell receptor beta chains originate from one sample sequenced in a study of blood T cell repertoires in COVID-19. This table comes from immunoSEQ multiplex PCR, and its TCRdb copy is limited to in-frame clones, with some not included. The sample consists of tens of thousands of clones, 83% of them appearing once. Source material: peripheral blood. The receptors come from a woman older than 75 with acute or convalescent COVID-19.

The chain combines TRBV5-6 with TRBJ2-5, with 8 bases aligning to TRBD1. Per the germline V gene, CDR1 is SGHDT and CDR2 is YYEEEE. J was trimmed by 4 bases and V by 0 bases; bases with no gene match: 17. CDR3 length equals 19 residues. The CDR3 loop is CASSLGSGTGRASRETQYF. The CDR3 nucleotides are TGTGCCAGCAGCTTGGGTTCCGGGACAGGCCGGGCCAGTAGAGAGACCCAGTACTTC.

This rearrangement joins TRBV16 to TRBJ1-3; no clear D gene. CDR1 KGHSY and CDR2 FQNENV come from the germline V gene. Trimming pared 0 bases from V and 0 bases from J, leaving 3 bases between. The CDR3 sequence is 14 residues long. The CDR3 bases are TGTGCCAGCAGCCAATCTAGCTCTGGAAACACCATATATTTT. The encoded protein is CASSQSSSGNTIYF.

The gene calls are TRBV5-6 and TRBJ2-3; 8 bases match TRBD1. V was clipped by 4 bases and J by 2 bases; unmatched bases: 9. Germline V lookup: CDR1 SGHDT, CDR2 YYEEEE. The CDR3 is made up of 16 amino acids. The DNA for the CDR3 is TGTGCCAGCAGCCCCCAGACAGGGGCCTACACAGATACGCAGTATTTT. It encodes CASSPQTGAYTDTQYF.

The chain employs TRBV6-5 and TRBJ1-1, with 8 bases matching TRBD1. CDR1 MNHEY and CDR2 SVGAGI come from the germline V gene. This CDR3 comprises 13 residues. V was clipped by 4 bases and J by 5 bases; unmatched bases: 3. The CDR3 reads CASSLQGGTEAFF. CDR3 DNA: TGTGCCAGCAGTTTACAGGGGGGTACTGAAGCTTTCTTT.

For the CDR3, the DNA is TGTGCCAGCAGCCTAGCGGGAGAGGGTGAGCAGTTCTTC. Its translation is CASSLAGEGEQFF. The V call is TRBV11-2, the J call TRBJ2-1; 10 bases match TRBD2. The CDR3 consists of 13 residues. The J segment lost 9 bases and the V segment lost 5 bases, leaving 4 bases of the junction unmatched. Germline loops: CDR1 SGHAT, CDR2 FQNNGV.

V is TRBV5-1 and J is TRBJ1-1; the D gene is possibly TRBD1 (5 bases). V lost 4 bases and J 4 bases, leaving 17 bases between the germline ends. The germline V gene has CDR1 SGHRS and CDR2 YFSETQ. The CDR3 covers 15 residues. The DNA of the CDR3 is TGCGCCAGCAGCACCGGCGGGGGAGAGGGCACTGAAGCTTTCTTT. Its protein product is CASSTGGGEGTEAFF.

The rearrangement uses TRBV5-5 and TRBJ2-7, with 7 bases matching TRBD1. Germline loops: CDR1 SGHKS, CDR2 YYEKEE (reference sequence). The CDR3 spans 14 residues. Unmatched junction bases numbered 16, after V lost 4 bases and J lost 12 bases. CDR3 bases: TGTGCCAGCAGCGGGACGACAGGGCAAGACCTCTCGTACTTC. Translating it yields CASSGTTGQDLSYF.

The chain links TRBV18 to TRBJ2-5, with 10 bases matching TRBD2. The CDR3 totals 17 residues. Losses at the gene ends were 1 base for V and 4 bases for J; bases not matched to a gene: 9. Looked up from germline, CDR1 is KGHSH and CDR2 is LQKENI. CDR3 sequence: CASSPRRTAGGLETQYF. The CDR3 DNA reads as TGTGCCAGCTCACCACGGCGGACAGCGGGAGGGCTAGAGACCCAGTACTTC.

This clone was seen just once. This chain connects TRBV28 to TRBJ2-6; 8 bases map to TRBD1. The germline gives CDR1 MDHEN, CDR2 SYDVKM. V trimming: 5 bases; J trimming: 0 bases; junction bases outside the gene matches: 6. This CDR3 comprises 17 residues. The CDR3 region is CASSKTGVSSGANVLTF. The CDR3 bases are TGTGCCAGCAGTAAGACAGGGGTCTCCTCTGGGGCCAACGTCCTGACTTTC.

This chain links TRBV5-1 with TRBJ2-1; D is perhaps TRBD2 (5 bases). V gave up 0 bases and J gave up 8 bases, with 12 bases separating them. This CDR3 has 14 residues. CDR1 and CDR2 from the germline V gene are SGHRS and YFSETQ. CDR3 in amino acids: CASSLVTTGDEQFF. DNA for the CDR3: TGCGCCAGCAGCTTGGTGACCACCGGGGATGAGCAGTTCTTC. The full variable domain, with the rest looked up from reference TRBV5-1 and TRBJ2-1, is KAGVTQTPRYLIKTRGQQVTLSCSPISGHRSVSWYQQTPGQGLQFLFEYFSETQRNKGNFPGRFSGRQFSNSRSEMNVSTLELGDSALYLCASSLVTTGDEQFFGPGTRLTVL.

The gene calls are TRBV7-8 and TRBJ2-1, with TRBD2 identical over 7 bases. Germline values: CDR1 SGHVS, CDR2 FQNEAQ. The length of the CDR3 is 17 residues. V lost 1 base and J lost 4; bases outside the gene matches: 10. DNA for the CDR3: TGTGCCAGCAGCTTAGAATTCGGCGGGAGTGGTTACAATGAGCAGTTCTTC. The encoded protein is CASSLEFGGSGYNEQFF.

The V call is TRBV6-5, the J call TRBJ2-3, with D maybe TRBD1 (6 bases). The ends were cut back, 4 bases at V and 4 bases at J, with 18 bases in the middle. The germline V gene encodes CDR1 MNHEY and CDR2 SVGAGI. CDR3 length equals 16 residues. As DNA, the CDR3 is TGTGCCAGCAGTTCTCGGACAGCCCCGGCCCCAGATACGCAGTATTTT. This codes for CASSSRTAPAPDTQYF.

This rearrangement joins TRBV5-1 to TRBJ1-2; 8 bases fit TRBD1. The J segment lost 4 bases and the V segment lost 4 bases, leaving 9 bases of the junction unmatched. The CDR3 sequence is 15 residues long. CDR1 is SGHRS and CDR2 is YFSETQ in the germline V gene. CDR3 region: CASSPRQGRTYGYTF. For the CDR3, the DNA is TGCGCCAGCAGCCCACGACAGGGGCGCACCTATGGCTACACCTTC.

The V gene is TRBV3-1 (or the pseudogene TRBV3-2), the J gene TRBJ2-2, with TRBD2 matching over 9 bases. This CDR3 is 17 amino acids long. Germline values: CDR1 LGHDT, CDR2 YNNKEL (reference sequence). The V segment lost 3 bases and the J segment 2 bases; nucleotides outside the gene matches: 7. This CDR3 is CASSHHKGTSNTGELFF. The CDR3 DNA sequence: TGTGCCAGCAGCCATCACAAGGGGACTAGCAACACCGGGGAGCTGTTTTTT.